This T cell receptor (beta chain) was captured by sequencing in a study of T-cell memory formation after mild COVID-19 (dated by TCRdb to the early 2020s). Background on the whole study: TCR sequence clusters from the two donors were found to be largely donor specific. In a couple of donors, T-cell clones that expanded and contracted after mild COVID-19 were tracked by sequencing TCRalpha and TCRbeta repertoires over time. Two young, previously healthy adult volunteers, one female and one male, were included in the cohort.

This clonotype occurred a few times. Its antigen remains undetermined. Base qualities were left out, and no much larger clone turns up one base away. Ficoll-Paque density gradient centrifugation was the method used to isolate PBMCs. What the study reported, not specific to this receptor: Some responding clones were detected in pre-infection memory, suggesting pre-existing cross-reactive memory T cells joined the SARS-CoV-2 response. SARS-CoV-2 specificity of the second-wave clones peaking on day 37 was not confirmed. Contracting CD4+ clones turned up mainly in the CM and EM memory subsets, whereas EMRA was where CD8+ clones were enriched. The study covered only a couple of mild cases, and larger cohorts including severe cases with pre-infection samples were considered necessary. Clones contracting from day 15 to 85 had balanced CD4/CD8 phenotypes, while a second wave expanding from day 15 to 37 was biased towards CD4+.

Sequencing was performed on an Illumina NovaSeq 6000. cDNA libraries for TCRalpha and TCRbeta were prepared by 5'RACE using constant-segment primers, with sample barcodes and unique molecular identifiers added. Trizol reagent was used to extract RNA from every sample. Library amplification was performed in two PCR steps, and a second sample barcode and Illumina TruSeq adapters were introduced in the second step. Libraries were sequenced on an Illumina NovaSeq with 2 x 150 bp paired-end reads. The study's own analysis went as follows. Reads were demultiplexed and collapsed into UMI-guided consensus sequences with migec v1.2.7. Using mixcr v2.1.11, UMI consensuses were aligned to TRA and TRB V and J templates and then assembled into clonotypes. A clonotype was counted as expanded or contracted only if both edgeR and NoisET called the change significant, with noise models trained on biological replicates. For edgeR calls, the thresholds were a false discovery rate-adjusted p below 0.01 and a log2 fold-change of 1. As an exploratory analysis of dynamics, max-normalized trajectories of the 1000 most abundant clonotypes were examined with PCA combined with hierarchical clustering. Separately sequenced CD4+ and CD8+ repertoires were used to assign a CD4 or CD8 phenotype to each responding clone. The public reads were reanalyzed by TCRdb: fastp trimming at Q25, MiXCR alignment, in-frame beta chains only. A single entry per CDR3 protein holds the most common genes and DNA from its merged rows. The V and J calls and clone size come from TCRdb's table, not from the authors' own analysis. The sample records under 300,000 distinct CDR3 sequences, 8% to 9.5% of which are singletons. Of the sample, 22% is held by the ten largest clones.

Via the germline V gene, CDR1 is MGHDK and CDR2 SYGVNS. The V and J ends are trimmed by 2 bases and 14 bases, leaving 12 bases between them. Including the terminal cysteine and phenylalanine, the CDR3 comprises 12 residues. Only the CDR3 DNA is retained, 36 bases long and in frame from the first base. The sequence came from a man aged 18 to 30 who had mild COVID-19 (a few samples of this study predate the infection). The sample titles of this study are shuffled in the database, so cell type and time point are left out; the donor was told from shared clones. Source material: PBMCs or a T cell subset sorted from them (not recorded which). The chain joins TRBV25-1 to TRBJ1-4; the D gene is perhaps TRBD1, from 5 matching bases. The sequenced DNA is TGTGCCAGCAGTGAAGCGGGACCGAAGCTGTTTTTT. It translates as CASSEAGPKLFF.